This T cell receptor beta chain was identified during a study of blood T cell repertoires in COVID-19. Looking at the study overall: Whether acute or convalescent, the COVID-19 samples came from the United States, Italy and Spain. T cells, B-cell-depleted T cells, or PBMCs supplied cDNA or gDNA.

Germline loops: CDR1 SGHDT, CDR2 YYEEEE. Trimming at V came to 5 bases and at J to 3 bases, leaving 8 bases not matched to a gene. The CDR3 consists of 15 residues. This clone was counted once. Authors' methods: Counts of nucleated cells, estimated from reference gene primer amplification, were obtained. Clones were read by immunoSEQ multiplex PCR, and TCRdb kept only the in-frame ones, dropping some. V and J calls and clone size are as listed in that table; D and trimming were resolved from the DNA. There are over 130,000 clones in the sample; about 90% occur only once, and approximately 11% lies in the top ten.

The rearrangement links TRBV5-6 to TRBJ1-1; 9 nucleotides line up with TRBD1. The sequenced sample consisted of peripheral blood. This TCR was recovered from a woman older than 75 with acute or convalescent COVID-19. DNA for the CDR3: TGTGCCAGCAGTCGTACAGGGGGCGCCGACACTGAAGCTTTCTTT. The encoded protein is CASSRTGGADTEAFF.